This T cell receptor beta chain stems from a study of T cells in tuberculosis. Data came from immunoSEQ multiplex PCR; TCRdb stores just in-frame clones and leaves some out. The data show 20,000 to 25,000 clones, with roughly nine tenths seen just once and under 20% held by the top ten. At study entry, adolescents had tuberculin skin tests and IGRA screening. Unsorted cryopreserved PBMC were sequenced, averaging roughly 94,000 T cells per clinical donor. There are 15 residues in the CDR3. Trimming removed 0 bases from V and 3 bases from J, with 12 bases in between. Germline lookup yields CDR1 SGHTA and CDR2 FQGTGA.

The chain employs TRBV7-3 and TRBJ2-7, with TRBD1 as a possible D gene (5 bases). The sample comprised PBMCs. This receptor was taken from a donor aged 5 to 30 with latent tuberculosis or without tuberculosis infection. Some clones in this sample may be carry-over from other donors' samples. CDR3 sequence: CASSLTPGPNYEQYF. In DNA form, the CDR3 reads TGTGCCAGCAGCTTAACCCCAGGGCCCAACTACGAGCAGTACTTC.